This entry features one T cell receptor beta chain sequence. The sample comes from a study of blood T cell repertoires in COVID-19. Some clones are missing from TCRdb's copy, which holds only in-frame ones; the method was immunoSEQ multiplex PCR. Here the sample spans 250,000 to 350,000 clones, roughly 90% being singletons. With 6 bases removed from V and 7 bases from J, the gap between germline ends came to 15 bases. This CDR3 contains 13 residues. Germline loops: CDR1 SNHLY, CDR2 FYNNEI. This TCR was sampled from a woman between 18 and 29 years old with acute COVID-19. The V and J genes are TRBV2 and TRBJ1-1; perhaps TRBD1 as D (6 bases). Sequenced material: PBMCs or T cells enriched from blood (not recorded which). CDR3 sequence reads: CASRLQGEDEAFF. The CDR3, as DNA: TGTGCCAGCAGACTACAGGGAGAAGATGAAGCTTTCTTT.